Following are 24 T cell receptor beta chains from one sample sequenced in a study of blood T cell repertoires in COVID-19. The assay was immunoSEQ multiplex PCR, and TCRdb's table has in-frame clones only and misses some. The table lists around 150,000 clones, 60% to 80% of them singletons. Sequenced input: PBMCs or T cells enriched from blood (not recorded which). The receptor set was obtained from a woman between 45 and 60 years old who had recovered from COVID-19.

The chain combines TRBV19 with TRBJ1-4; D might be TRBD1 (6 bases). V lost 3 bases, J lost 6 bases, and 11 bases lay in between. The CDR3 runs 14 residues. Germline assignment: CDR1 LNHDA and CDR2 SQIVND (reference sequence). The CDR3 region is CASSMSRGDEKLFF. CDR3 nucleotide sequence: TGTGCCAGTAGTATGAGCAGGGGCGATGAAAAACTGTTTTTT.

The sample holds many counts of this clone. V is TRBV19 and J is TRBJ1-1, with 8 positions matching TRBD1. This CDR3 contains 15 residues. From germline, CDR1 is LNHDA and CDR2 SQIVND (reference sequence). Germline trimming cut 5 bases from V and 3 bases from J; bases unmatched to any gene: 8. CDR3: CASSWYGTGDTEAFF. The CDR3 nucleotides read TGTGCCAGTAGTTGGTACGGGACAGGAGACACTGAAGCTTTCTTT.

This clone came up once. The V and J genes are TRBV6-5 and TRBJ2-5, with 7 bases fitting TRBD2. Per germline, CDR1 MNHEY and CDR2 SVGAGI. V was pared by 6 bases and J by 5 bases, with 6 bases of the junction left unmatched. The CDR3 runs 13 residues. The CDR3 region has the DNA TGTGCCAGCAGGACCCCCGGGGGGGAGACCCAGTACTTC. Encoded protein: CASRTPGGETQYF.

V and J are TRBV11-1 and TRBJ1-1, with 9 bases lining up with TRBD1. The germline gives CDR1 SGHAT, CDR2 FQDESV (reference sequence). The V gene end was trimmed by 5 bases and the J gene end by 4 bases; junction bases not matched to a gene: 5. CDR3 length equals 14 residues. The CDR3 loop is CASSMTGGGTEAFF. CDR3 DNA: TGTGCCAGCAGCATGACAGGGGGAGGCACTGAAGCTTTCTTT. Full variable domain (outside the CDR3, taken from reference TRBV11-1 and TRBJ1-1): EAEVAQSPRYKITEKSQAVAFWCDPISGHATLYWYRQILGQGPELLVQFQDESVVDDSQLPKDRFSAERLKGVDSTLKIQPAELGDSAMYLCASSMTGGGTEAFFGQGTRLTVV.

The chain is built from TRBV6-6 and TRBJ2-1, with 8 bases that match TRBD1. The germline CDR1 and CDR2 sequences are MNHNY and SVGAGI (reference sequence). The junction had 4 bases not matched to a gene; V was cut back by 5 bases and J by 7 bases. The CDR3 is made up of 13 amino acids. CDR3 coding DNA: TGTGCCAGCAGTCCCACAGGGGGAAATGAGCAGTTCTTC. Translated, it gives CASSPTGGNEQFF.

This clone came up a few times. The DNA for the CDR3 is TGTGCCAGCAGTTTACGTGGACAGGGGGAAGGGGAAAAACTGTTTTTT. It encodes CASSLRGQGEGEKLFF. This chain joins TRBV6-5 and TRBJ1-4; TRBD1 matches at 10 bases. Trimming took 4 bases from V and 8 from J; bases not matched to a gene: 10. From germline, CDR1 is MNHEY and CDR2 SVGAGI. CDR3 length: 16 residues.

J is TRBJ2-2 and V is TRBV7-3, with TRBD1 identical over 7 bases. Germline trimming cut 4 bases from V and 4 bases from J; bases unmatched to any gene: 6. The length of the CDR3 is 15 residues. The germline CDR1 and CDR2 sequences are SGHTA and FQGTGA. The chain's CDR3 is CASSSRDSGTGELFF. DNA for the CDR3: TGTGCCAGCAGCTCCCGGGACAGCGGCACCGGGGAGCTGTTTTTT.

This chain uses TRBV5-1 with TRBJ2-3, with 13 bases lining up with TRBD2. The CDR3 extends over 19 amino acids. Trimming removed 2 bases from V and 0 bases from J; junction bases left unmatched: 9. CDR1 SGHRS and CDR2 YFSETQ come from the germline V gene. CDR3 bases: TGCGCCAGCAGCTTAGGGTTGACTAGCGGGGGGCTGAGCACAGATACGCAGTATTTT. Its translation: CASSLGLTSGGLSTDTQYF.

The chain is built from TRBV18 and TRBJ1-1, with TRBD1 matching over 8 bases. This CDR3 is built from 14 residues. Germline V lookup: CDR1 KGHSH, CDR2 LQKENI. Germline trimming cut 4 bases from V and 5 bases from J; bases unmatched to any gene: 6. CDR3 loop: CASSLKQGGTEAFF. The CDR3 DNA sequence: TGTGCCAGCTCACTAAAACAGGGGGGAACTGAAGCTTTCTTT.

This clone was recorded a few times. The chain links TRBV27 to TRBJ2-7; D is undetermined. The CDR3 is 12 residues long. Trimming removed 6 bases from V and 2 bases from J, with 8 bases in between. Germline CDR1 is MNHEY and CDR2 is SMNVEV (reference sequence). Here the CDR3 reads CASSFGPYEQYF. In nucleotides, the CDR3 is TGTGCCAGCAGCTTCGGTCCCTACGAGCAGTACTTC.

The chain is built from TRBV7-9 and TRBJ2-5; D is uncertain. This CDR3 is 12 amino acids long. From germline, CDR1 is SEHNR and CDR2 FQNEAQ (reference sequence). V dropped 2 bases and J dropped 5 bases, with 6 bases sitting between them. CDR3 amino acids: CASSLFGETQYF. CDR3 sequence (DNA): TGTGCCAGCAGCTTATTCGGGGAGACCCAGTACTTC.

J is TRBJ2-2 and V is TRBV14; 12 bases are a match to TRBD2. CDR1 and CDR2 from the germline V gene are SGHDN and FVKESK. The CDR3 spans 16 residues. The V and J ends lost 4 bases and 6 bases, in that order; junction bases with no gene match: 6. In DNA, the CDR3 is TGTGCCAGCAGCCCTCGACTAGCGGGGGCAGCCGGGGAGCTGTTTTTT. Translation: CASSPRLAGAAGELFF.

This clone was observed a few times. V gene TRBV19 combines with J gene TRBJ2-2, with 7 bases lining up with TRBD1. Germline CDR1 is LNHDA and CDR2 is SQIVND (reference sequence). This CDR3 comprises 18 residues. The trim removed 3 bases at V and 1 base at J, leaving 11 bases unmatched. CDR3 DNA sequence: TGTGCCAGTAGTATTCGAGGGGTTGGGACAGTGAACACCGGGGAGCTGTTTTTT. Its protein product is CASSIRGVGTVNTGELFF.

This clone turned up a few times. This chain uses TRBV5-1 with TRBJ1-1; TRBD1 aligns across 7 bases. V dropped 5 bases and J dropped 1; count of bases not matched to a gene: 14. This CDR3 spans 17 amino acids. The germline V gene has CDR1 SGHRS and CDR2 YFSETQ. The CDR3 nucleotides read TGCGCCAGCAGTCCAGGCAGGGGGAGTTCCGGGAACACTGAAGCTTTCTTT. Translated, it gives CASSPGRGSSGNTEAFF.

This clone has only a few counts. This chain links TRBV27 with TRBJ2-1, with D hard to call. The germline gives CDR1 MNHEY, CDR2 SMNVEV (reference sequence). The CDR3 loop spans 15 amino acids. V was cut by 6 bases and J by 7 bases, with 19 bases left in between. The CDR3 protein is CASSDQTHGGNEQFF. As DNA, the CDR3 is TGTGCCAGCAGCGATCAGACACATGGTGGGAATGAGCAGTTCTTC.

CDR3 nucleotides: TGTGCCAGCAGAGGTAATGCCAGACCGGGCACTGAAGCTTTCTTT. This codes for CASRGNARPGTEAFF. The chain employs TRBV6-5 and TRBJ1-1; D gene ambiguous. CDR3 length equals 15 residues. The V gene lost 6 bases and the J gene lost 4 bases, with 18 bases spanning the gap. CDR1 and CDR2 from the germline V gene are MNHEY and SVGAGI.

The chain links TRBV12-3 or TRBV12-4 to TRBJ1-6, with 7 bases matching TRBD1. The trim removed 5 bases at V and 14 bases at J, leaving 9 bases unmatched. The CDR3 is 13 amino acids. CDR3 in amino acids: CASSADRAVTLHF. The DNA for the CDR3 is TGTGCCAGCAGTGCAGACAGGGCGGTAACCCTCCACTTT.

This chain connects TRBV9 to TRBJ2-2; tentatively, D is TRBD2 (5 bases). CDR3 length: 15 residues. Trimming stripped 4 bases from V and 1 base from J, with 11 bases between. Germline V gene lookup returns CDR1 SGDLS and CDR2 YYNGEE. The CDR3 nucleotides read TGTGCCAGCAGCCTCCGAAGCGGGAACACCGGGGAGCTGTTTTTT. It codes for CASSLRSGNTGELFF.

The CDR3 nucleotides are TGTGCCAGCAGCCAAGGGGACAGGGTGGATCGGCCCCAGCATTTT. It yields the protein CASSQGDRVDRPQHF. The V gene is TRBV4-2, the J gene TRBJ1-5; 9 nucleotides agree with TRBD1. The trim removed 1 base at V and 9 bases at J, leaving 7 bases unmatched. The CDR3 length is 15 residues. Germline lookup yields CDR1 LGHNA and CDR2 YNFKEQ.

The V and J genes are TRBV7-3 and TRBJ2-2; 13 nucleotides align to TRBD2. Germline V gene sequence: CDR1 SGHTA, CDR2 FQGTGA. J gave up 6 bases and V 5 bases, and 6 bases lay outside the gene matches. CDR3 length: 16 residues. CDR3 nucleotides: TGTGCCAGCAGCCCGACTAGCGGGAGGAGGGCCGGGGAGCTGTTTTTT. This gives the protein CASSPTSGRRAGELFF.

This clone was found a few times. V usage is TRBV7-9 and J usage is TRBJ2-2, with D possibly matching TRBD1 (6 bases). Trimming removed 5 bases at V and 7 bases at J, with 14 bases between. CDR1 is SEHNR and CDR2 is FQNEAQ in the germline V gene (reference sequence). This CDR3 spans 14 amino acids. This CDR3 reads CASSPPGVGGELFF. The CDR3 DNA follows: TGTGCCAGCAGCCCTCCAGGGGTTGGCGGGGAGCTGTTTTTT.

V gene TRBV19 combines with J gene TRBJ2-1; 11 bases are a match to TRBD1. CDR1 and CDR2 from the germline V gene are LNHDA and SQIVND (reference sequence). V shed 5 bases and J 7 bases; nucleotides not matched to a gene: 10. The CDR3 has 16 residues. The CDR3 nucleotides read TGTGCCAGTAGTGGGACAGGGGGTAATTGGGATAATGAGCAGTTCTTC. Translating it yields CASSGTGGNWDNEQFF. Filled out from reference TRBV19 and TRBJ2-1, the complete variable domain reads DGGITQSPKYLFRKEGQNVTLSCEQNLNHDAMYWYRQDPGQGLRLIYYSQIVNDFQKGDIAEGYSVSREKKESFPLTVTSAQKNPTAFYLCASSGTGGNWDNEQFFGPGTRLTVL.

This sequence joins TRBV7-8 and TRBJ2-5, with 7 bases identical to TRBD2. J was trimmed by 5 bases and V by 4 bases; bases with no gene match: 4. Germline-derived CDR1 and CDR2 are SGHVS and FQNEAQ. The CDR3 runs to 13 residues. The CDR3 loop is CASSWTGGETQYF. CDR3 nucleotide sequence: TGTGCCAGCAGCTGGACCGGGGGGGAGACCCAGTACTTC.

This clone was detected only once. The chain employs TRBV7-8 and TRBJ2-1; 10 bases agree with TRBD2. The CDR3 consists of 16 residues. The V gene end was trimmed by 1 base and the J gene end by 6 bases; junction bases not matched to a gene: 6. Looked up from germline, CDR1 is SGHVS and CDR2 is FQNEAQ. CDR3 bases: TGTGCCAGCAGCTTAGTGAGCGGGGGGGCCAGCAATGAGCAGTTCTTC. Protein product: CASSLVSGGASNEQFF.